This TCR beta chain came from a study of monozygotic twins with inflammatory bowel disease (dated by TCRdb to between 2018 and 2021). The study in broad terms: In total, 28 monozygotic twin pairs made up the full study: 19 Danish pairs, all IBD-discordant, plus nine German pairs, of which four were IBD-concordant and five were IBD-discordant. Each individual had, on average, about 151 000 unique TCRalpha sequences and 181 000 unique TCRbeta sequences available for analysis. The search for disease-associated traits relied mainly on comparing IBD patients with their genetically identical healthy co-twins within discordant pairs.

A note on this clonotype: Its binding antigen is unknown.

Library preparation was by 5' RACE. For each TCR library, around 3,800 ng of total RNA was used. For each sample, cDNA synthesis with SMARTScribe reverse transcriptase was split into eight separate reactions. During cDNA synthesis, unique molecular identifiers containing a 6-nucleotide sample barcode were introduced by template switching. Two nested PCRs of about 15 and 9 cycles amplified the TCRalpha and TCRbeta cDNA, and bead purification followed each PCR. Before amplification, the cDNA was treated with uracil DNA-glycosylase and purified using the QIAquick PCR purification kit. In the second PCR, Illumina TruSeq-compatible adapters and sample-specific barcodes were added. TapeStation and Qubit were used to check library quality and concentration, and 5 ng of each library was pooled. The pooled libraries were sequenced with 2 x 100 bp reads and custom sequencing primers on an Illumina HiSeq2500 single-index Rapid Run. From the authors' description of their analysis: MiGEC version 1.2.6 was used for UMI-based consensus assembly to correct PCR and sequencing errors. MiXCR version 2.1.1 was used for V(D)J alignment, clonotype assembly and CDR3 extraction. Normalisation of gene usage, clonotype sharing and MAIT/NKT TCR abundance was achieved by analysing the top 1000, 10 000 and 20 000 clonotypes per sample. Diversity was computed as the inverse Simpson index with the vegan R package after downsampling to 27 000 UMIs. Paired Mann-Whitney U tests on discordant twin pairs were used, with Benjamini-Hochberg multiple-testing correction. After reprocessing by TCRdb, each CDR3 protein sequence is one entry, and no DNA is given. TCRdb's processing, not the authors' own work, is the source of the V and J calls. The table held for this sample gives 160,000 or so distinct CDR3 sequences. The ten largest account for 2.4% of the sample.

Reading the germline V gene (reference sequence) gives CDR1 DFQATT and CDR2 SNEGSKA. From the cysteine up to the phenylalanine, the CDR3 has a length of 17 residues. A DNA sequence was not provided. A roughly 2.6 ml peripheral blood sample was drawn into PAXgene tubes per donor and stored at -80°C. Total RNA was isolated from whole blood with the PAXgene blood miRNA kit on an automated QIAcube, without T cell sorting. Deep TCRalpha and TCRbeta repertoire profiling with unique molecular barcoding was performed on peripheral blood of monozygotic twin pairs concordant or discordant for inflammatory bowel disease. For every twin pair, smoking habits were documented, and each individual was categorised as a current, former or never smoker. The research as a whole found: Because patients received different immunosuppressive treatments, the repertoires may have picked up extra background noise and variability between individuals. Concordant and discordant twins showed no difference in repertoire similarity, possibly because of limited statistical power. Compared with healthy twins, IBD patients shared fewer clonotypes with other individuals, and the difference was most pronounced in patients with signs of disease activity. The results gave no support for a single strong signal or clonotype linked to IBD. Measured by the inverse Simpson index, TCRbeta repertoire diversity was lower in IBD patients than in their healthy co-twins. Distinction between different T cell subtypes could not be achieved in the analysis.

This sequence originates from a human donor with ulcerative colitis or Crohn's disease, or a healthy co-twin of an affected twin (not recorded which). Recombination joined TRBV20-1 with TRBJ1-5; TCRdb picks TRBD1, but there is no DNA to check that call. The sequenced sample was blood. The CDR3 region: CSARDVQGLRSNQPQHF.